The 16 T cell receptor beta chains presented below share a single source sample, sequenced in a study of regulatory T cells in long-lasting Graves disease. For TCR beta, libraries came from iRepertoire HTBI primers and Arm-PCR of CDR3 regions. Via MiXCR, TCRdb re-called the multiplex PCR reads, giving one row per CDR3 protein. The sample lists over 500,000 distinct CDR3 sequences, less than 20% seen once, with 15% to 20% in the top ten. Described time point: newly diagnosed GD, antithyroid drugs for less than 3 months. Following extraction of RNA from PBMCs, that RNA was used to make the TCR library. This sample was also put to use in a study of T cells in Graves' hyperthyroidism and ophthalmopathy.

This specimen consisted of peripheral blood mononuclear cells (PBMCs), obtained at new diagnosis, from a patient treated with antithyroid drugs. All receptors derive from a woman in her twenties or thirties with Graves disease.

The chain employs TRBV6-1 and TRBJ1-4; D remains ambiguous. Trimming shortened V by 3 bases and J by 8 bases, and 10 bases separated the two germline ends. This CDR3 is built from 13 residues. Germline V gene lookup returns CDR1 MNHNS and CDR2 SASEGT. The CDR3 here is CASSEFALEKLFF. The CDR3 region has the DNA TGTGCCAGCAGTGAGTTCGCCCTCGAAAAACTGTTTTTT.

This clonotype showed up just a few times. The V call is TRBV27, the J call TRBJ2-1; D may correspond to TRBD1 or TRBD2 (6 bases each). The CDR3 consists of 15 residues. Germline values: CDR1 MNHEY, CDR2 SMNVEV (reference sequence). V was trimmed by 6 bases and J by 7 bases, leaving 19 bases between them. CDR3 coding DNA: TGTGCCAGCAGAGGAGGGGGAAAGGGTTTTAATGAGCAGTTCTTC. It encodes CASRGGGKGFNEQFF.

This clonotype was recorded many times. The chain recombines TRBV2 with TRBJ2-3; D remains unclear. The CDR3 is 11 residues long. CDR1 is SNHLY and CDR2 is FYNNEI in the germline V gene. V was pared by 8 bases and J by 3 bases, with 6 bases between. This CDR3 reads CASEWTDTQYF. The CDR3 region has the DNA TGTGCCAGCGAGTGGACAGATACGCAGTATTTT.

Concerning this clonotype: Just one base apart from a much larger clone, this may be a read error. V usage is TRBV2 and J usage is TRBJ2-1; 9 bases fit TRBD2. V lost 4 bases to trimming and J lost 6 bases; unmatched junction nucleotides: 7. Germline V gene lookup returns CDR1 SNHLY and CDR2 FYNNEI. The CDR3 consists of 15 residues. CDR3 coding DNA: TGTGCCAGCAGTGCCGGGACTAGCTTTAGCAATGAGCAGTTCTTC. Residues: CASSAGTSFSNEQFF.

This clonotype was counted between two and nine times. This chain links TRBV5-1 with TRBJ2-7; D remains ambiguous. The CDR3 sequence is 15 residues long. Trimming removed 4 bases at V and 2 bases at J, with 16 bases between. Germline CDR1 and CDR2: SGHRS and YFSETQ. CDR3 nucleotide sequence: TGCGCCAGCAGCCCCGACACGGCTAGTACCTACGAGCAGTACTTC. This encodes CASSPDTASTYEQYF. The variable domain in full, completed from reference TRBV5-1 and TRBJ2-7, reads KAGVTQTPRYLIKTRGQQVTLSCSPISGHRSVSWYQQTPGQGLQFLFEYFSETQRNKGNFPGRFSGRQFSNSRSEMNVSTLELGDSALYLCASSPDTASTYEQYFGPGTRLTVT.

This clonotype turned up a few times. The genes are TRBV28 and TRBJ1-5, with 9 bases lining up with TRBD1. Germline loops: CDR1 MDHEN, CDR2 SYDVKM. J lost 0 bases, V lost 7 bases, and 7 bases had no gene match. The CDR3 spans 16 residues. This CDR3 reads CASNFSTGGSNQPQHF. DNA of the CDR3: TGTGCCAGCAATTTTTCGACAGGGGGTAGCAATCAGCCCCAGCATTTT.

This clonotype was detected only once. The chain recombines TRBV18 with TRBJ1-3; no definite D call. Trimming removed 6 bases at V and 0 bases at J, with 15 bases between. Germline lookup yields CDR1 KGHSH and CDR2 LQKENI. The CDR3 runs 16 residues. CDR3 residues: CASSPFGELSGNTIYF. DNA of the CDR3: TGTGCCAGCTCCCCCTTTGGGGAGCTCTCTGGAAACACCATATATTTT. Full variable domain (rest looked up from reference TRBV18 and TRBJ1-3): NAGVMQNPRHLVRRRGQEARLRCSPMKGHSHVYWYRQLPEEGLKFMVYLQKENIIDESGMPKERFSAEFPKEGPSILRIQQVVRGDSAAYFCASSPFGELSGNTIYFGEGSWLTVV.

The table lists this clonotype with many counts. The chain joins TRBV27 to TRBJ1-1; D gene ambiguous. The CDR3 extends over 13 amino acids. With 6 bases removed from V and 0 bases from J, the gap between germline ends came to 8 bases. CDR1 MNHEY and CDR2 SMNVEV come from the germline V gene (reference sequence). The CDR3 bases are TGTGCCAGCAGGGTAACCATGAACACTGAAGCTTTCTTT. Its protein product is CASRVTMNTEAFF.

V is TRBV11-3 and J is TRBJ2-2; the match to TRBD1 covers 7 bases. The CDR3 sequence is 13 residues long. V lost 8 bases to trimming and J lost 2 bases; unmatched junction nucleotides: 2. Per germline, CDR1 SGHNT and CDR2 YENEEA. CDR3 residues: CASGTDNTGELFF. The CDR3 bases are TGTGCCAGCGGGACAGACAACACCGGGGAGCTGTTTTTT.

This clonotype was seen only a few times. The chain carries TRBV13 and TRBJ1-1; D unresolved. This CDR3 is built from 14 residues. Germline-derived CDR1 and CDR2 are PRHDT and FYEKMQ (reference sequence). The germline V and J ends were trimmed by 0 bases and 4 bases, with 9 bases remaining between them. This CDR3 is CASSLGRATTEAFF. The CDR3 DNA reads TGTGCCAGCAGCTTAGGTCGGGCAACCACTGAAGCTTTCTTT. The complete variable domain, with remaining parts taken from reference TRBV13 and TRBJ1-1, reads AAGVIQSPRHLIKEKRETATLKCYPIPRHDTVYWYQQGPGQDPQFLISFYEKMQSDKGSIPDRFSAQQFSDYHSELNMSSLELGDSALYFCASSLGRATTEAFFGQGTRLTVV.

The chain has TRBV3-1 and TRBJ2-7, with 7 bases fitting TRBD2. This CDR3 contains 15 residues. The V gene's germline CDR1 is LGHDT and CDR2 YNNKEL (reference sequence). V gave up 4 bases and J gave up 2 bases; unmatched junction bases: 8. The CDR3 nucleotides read TGTGCCAGCAGCCCATATGGGCGGGAGACCTACGAGCAGTACTTC. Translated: CASSPYGRETYEQYF.

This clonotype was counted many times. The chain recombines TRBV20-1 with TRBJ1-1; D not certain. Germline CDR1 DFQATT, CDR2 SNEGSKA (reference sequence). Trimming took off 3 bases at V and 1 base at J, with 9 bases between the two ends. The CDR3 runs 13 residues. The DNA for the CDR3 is TGCAGTGCTAGGGACCCGACGAACACTGAAGCTTTCTTT. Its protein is CSARDPTNTEAFF.

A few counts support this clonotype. CDR3 coding DNA: TGTGCCAGCAGCCCGCGTAGTAGCGGGACCGGATACAATGAGCAGTTCTTC. Its translation: CASSPRSSGTGYNEQFF. The chain has TRBV7-9 and TRBJ2-1; 8 bases fit TRBD2. V dropped 5 bases and J dropped 4; count of bases not matched to a gene: 13. The germline CDR1 and CDR2 sequences are SEHNR and FQNEAQ (reference sequence). The CDR3 sequence is 17 residues long.

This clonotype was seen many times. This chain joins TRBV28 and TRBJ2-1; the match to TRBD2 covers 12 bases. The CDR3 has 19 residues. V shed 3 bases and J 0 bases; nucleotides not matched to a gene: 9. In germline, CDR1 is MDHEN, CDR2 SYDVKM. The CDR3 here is CASSFGLAGGRGSYNEQFF. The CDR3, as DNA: TGTGCCAGCAGTTTTGGGCTAGCGGGAGGGAGGGGCTCCTACAATGAGCAGTTCTTC.

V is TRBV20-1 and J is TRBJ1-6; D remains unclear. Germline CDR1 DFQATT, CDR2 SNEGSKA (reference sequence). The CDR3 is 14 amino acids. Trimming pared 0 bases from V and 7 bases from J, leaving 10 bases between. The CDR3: CSARDSPVNSPLHF. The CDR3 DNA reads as TGCAGTGCTAGAGATTCTCCAGTCAATTCACCCCTCCACTTT.

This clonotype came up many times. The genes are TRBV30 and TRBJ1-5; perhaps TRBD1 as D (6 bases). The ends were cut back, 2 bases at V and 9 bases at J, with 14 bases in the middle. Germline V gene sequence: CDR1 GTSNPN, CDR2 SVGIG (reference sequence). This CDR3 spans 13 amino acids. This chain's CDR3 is CAWSPQGSGPQHF. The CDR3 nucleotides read TGTGCCTGGAGTCCCCAGGGGAGTGGGCCCCAGCATTTT.